The sequence of this T cell receptor (beta chain) was determined in a study of T cell responses to AZD1222 COVID-19 vaccine. Study-wide results and caveats: Clonal diversity may have been underestimated in mostly white British donors. The study identified only five to seven AZD1222 recipients as seropositive at baseline.

This CDR3 has 16 residues. Germline V lookup: CDR1 LNHNV, CDR2 YYDKDF (reference sequence). Germline trimming cut 0 bases from V and 5 bases from J; bases unmatched to any gene: 9. As for this clone: Its antigen is still unknown.

TCRdb keeps only in-frame clones here, not all; method: immunoSEQ multiplex PCR. The data contain approximately 99,000 clones, about 89% of them seen just once; the ten biggest clones take up around 8.3%. V and J are TRBV15 and TRBJ1-1; 7 bases are a match to TRBD1. The receptor comes from an adult who received the AZD1222 COVID-19 vaccine. The sample was peripheral blood, taken 28 days after the second AZD1222 dose. CDR3 in DNA: TGTGCCACCAGCAGAGATCTAGCGGCAGGGGGGACTGAAGCTTTCTTT. Translating it yields CATSRDLAAGGTEAFF.